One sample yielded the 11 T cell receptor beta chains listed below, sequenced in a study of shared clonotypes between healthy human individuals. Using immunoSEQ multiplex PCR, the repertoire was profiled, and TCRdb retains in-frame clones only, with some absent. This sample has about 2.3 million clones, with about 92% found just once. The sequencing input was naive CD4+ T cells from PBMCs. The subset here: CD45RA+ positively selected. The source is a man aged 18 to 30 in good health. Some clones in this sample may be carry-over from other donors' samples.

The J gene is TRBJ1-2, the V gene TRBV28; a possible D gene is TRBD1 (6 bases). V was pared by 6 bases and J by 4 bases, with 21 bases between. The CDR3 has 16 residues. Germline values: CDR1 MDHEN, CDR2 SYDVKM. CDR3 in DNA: TGTGCCAGCAGCTCACCTAGCGGGGGGCGAGGCTATGGCTACACCTTC. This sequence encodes CASSSPSGGRGYGYTF.

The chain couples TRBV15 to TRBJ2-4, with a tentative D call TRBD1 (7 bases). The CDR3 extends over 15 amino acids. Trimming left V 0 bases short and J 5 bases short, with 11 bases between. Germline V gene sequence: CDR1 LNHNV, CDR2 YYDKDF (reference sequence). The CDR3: CATSRDRGTENIQYF. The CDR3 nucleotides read TGTGCCACCAGCAGAGATCGGGGGACAGAAAACATTCAGTACTTC.

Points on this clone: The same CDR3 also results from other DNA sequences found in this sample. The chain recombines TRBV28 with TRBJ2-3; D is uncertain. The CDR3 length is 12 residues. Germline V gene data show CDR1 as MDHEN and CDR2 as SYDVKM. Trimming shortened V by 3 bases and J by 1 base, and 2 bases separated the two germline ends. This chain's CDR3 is CASSLGTDTQYF. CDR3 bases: TGTGCCAGCAGTTTGGGCACAGATACGCAGTATTTT. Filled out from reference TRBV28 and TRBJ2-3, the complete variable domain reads DVKVTQSSRYLVKRTGEKVFLECVQDMDHENMFWYRQDPGLGLRLIYFSYDVKMKEKGDIPEGYSVSREKKERFSLILESASTNQTSMYLCASSLGTDTQYFGPGTRLTVL.

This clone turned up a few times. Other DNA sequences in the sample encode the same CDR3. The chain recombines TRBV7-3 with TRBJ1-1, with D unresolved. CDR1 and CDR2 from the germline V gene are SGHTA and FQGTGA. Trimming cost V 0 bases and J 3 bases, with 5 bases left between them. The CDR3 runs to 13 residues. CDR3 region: CASSLTRDTEAFF. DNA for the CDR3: TGTGCCAGCAGCTTAACCCGGGACACTGAAGCTTTCTTT.

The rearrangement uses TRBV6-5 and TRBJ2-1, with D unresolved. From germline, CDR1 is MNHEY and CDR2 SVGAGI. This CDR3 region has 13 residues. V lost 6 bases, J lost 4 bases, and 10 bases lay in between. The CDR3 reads CASRKGRYNEQFF. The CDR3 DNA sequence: TGTGCCAGCAGGAAAGGACGGTACAATGAGCAGTTCTTC.

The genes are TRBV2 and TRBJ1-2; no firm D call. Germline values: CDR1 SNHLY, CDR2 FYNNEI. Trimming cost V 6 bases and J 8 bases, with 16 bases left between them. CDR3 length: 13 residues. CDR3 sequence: CASREPTKAGYTF. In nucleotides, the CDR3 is TGTGCCAGCAGGGAACCTACCAAGGCAGGCTACACCTTC.

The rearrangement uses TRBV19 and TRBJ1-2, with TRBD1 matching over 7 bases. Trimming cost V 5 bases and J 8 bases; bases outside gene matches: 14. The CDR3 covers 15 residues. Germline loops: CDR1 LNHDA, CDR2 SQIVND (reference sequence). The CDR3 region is CASSDLRGQPWGYTF. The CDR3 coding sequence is TGTGCCAGTAGTGATCTCCGGGGACAGCCTTGGGGCTACACCTTC.

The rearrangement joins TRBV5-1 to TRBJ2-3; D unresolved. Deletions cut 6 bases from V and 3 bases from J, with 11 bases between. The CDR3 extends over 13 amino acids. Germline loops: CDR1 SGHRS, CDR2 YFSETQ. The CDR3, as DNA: TGCGCCAGCAAGGTCACCACAACAGATACGCAGTATTTT. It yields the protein CASKVTTTDTQYF. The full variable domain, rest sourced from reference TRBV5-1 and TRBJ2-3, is KAGVTQTPRYLIKTRGQQVTLSCSPISGHRSVSWYQQTPGQGLQFLFEYFSETQRNKGNFPGRFSGRQFSNSRSEMNVSTLELGDSALYLCASKVTTTDTQYFGPGTRLTVL.

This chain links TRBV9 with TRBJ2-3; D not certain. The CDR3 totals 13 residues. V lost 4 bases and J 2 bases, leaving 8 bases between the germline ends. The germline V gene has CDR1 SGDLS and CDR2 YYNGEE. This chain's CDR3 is CASSTENTDTQYF. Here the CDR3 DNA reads TGTGCCAGCAGCACAGAGAACACAGATACGCAGTATTTT.

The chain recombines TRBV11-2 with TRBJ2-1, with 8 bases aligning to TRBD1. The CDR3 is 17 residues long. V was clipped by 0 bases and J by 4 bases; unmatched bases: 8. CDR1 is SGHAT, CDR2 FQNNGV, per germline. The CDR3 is CASSLDTPDRDYNEQFF. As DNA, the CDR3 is TGTGCCAGCAGCTTAGACACCCCGGACAGGGATTACAATGAGCAGTTCTTC.

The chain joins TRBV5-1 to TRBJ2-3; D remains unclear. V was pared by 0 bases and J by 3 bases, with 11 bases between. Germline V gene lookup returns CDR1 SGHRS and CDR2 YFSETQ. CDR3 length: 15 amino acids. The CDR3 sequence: CASSLASPETDTQYF. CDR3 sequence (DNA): TGCGCCAGCAGCTTGGCCTCTCCGGAGACAGATACGCAGTATTTT. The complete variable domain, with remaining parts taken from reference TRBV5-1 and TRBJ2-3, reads KAGVTQTPRYLIKTRGQQVTLSCSPISGHRSVSWYQQTPGQGLQFLFEYFSETQRNKGNFPGRFSGRQFSNSRSEMNVSTLELGDSALYLCASSLASPETDTQYFGPGTRLTVL.